This paragraph covers one T cell receptor beta chain sequence. The antigen remains unidentified. This specimen comes from a study of T cell responses to AZD1222 COVID-19 vaccine. Notes on the study in general: Most donors were white British, females outnumbered males, and clonal diversity was possibly underestimated. Unmutated variant regions are reportedly the target of nearly half of TCRs that are spike-specific. At 160-218 and 743-854, vaccine-associated CD4 TCRs were dominant, and they spanned spike. Baseline serology detected seropositivity in only six AZD1222 recipients.

Repertoires were generated with immunoSEQ multiplex PCR, while TCRdb's copy carries only in-frame clones and drops some. Of 250,000 to 300,000 clones detected, roughly 93% appear once; the ten largest clones hold 0.5% to 0.65%. The input for sequencing was peripheral blood, taken 28 days after the second AZD1222 dose. The TCR was taken from an adult who received the AZD1222 COVID-19 vaccine.

The CDR3 nucleotides read TGTGCCAGCAGCCGAATGGGCAGTTCCTATAATTCACCCCTCCACTTT. It specifies CASSRMGSSYNSPLHF. The chain links TRBV27 to TRBJ1-6; D is undetermined. Trimming took off 6 bases at V and 1 base at J, with 13 bases between the two ends. The CDR3 length is 16 residues. CDR1 MNHEY and CDR2 SMNVEV come from the germline V gene (reference sequence).